The entry below gives a single TCR beta chain sequence along with its context. The data stem from a study of CD8 T cells in Susac syndrome. This CDR3 has 15 amino acids. Germline CDR1 reads ENHRY; CDR2 reads SYGVKD. The germline V and J ends were trimmed by 4 bases and 2 bases, with 14 bases remaining between them. Reverse transcription of roughly 0.5 to 1 ug RNA used random hexamers. It was immunoSEQ multiplex PCR that amplified TCR beta CDR3 across 54 Vbeta and 13 Jbeta. TCRdb itself ran the immunoSEQ multiplex PCR reads through MiXCR, one entry per CDR3 protein. The sample carries 200,000 to 250,000 distinct CDR3 sequences, around 90% recorded once.

The TCR sequence derives from a human donor with multiple sclerosis. This chain links TRBV10-3 with TRBJ2-5, with D possibly matching TRBD2 (5 bases). Sequenced input: CD8+ T cells from PBMCs. The CDR3 spells CAISGRAAEQETQYF. As DNA, the CDR3 is TGTGCCATCAGTGGACGGGCAGCGGAGCAAGAGACCCAGTACTTC.